What follows are 27 T cell receptor beta chains derived from one specimen sequenced in a study of blood T cell repertoires in COVID-19. Sequencing was performed with immunoSEQ multiplex PCR; in TCRdb, only in-frame clones are kept and a portion is missing. The data show roughly 100,000 clones, roughly 90% seen once. Sequenced: peripheral blood. Receptors originate from a woman in her forties or fifties with COVID-19, enrolled during active disease.

The V gene is TRBV19, the J gene TRBJ2-7, with TRBD2 matching 7 bases. J was trimmed by 3 bases and V by 2 bases; bases with no gene match: 4. The CDR3 covers 14 residues. Germline CDR1 is LNHDA and CDR2 is SQIVND (reference sequence). CDR3 bases: TGTGCCAGTAGTATAAGTGGCGGGGGCTACGAGCAGTACTTC. Amino acids: CASSISGGGYEQYF.

CDR3 sequence (DNA): TGTGCCAGCAGGTCGACGTTAGCCAAAGGCACAGATACGCAGTATTTT. Translated, it gives CASRSTLAKGTDTQYF. V gene TRBV6-6 combines with J gene TRBJ2-3; D uncertain. Trimming pared 6 bases from V and 1 base from J, leaving 17 bases between. Germline CDR1 is MNHNY and CDR2 is SVGAGI (reference sequence). The CDR3 has 16 amino acids.

The V gene is TRBV2, the J gene TRBJ1-4, with 7 bases that match TRBD1. V was clipped by 5 bases and J by 5 bases; unmatched bases: 8. The CDR3 is 15 amino acids. The V gene's germline CDR1 is SNHLY and CDR2 FYNNEI. The CDR3 DNA is TGTGCCAGCAGTACCCATAGGGGGCCCAATGAAAAACTGTTTTTT. Residues: CASSTHRGPNEKLFF.

This clone showed up just a few times. V usage is TRBV15 and J usage is TRBJ2-7, with a weak D call TRBD2 (5 bases). The germline V gene encodes CDR1 LNHNV and CDR2 YYDKDF (reference sequence). The CDR3 length is 14 residues. V was pared by 3 bases and J by 2 bases, with 11 bases between. This CDR3 reads CATSRLDGAYEQYV. CDR3 DNA sequence: TGTGCCACCAGCAGGCTAGACGGGGCCTACGAGCAGTACGTC.

The V and J genes are TRBV5-1 and TRBJ2-2; no firm D call. CDR1 and CDR2 from the germline V gene are SGHRS and YFSETQ. Trimming cost V 0 bases and J 2 bases, with 5 bases left between them. This CDR3 contains 14 residues. The CDR3 reads CASSLATNTGELFF. CDR3 nucleotide sequence: TGCGCCAGCAGCTTGGCAACTAACACCGGGGAGCTGTTTTTT.

This sequence joins TRBV6-6 and TRBJ1-3; D may be TRBD1 (5 bases). The ends were cut back, 4 bases at V and 2 bases at J, with 6 bases in the middle. Per germline, CDR1 MNHNY and CDR2 SVGAGI (reference sequence). The length of the CDR3 is 13 residues. The CDR3 is CASSSGTGNTIYF. In nucleotides, the CDR3 is TGTGCCAGCAGTTCAGGGACTGGAAACACCATATATTTT.

This chain connects TRBV7-2 to TRBJ2-3; TRBD2 agrees at 15 bases. Per germline, CDR1 SGHTA and CDR2 FQGNSA. After removal of 2 bases from V and 4 bases from J, the junction contained 7 bases not matched to a gene. This CDR3 region has 18 residues. Here the CDR3 DNA reads TGTGCCAGCAGCTTAAGTAAAGGACTAGCGGGGGGGGCAGATACGCAGTATTTT. Translation gives CASSLSKGLAGGADTQYF.

The chain combines TRBV19 with TRBJ2-2; a weak D match, TRBD2 (6 bases). CDR1 and CDR2 (germline): LNHDA, SQIVND (reference sequence). V gave up 6 bases and J gave up 9 bases, with 11 bases separating them. The CDR3 spans 12 residues. The CDR3 loop reads CASSWRGWELFF. As DNA, the CDR3 is TGTGCCAGTAGCTGGAGGGGCTGGGAGCTGTTTTTT.

This clone was counted between two and nine times. The chain carries TRBV6-6 and TRBJ2-7, with 9 bases identical to TRBD1. V was clipped by 7 bases and J by 5 bases; unmatched bases: 15. There are 16 residues in the CDR3. Germline CDR1 and CDR2: MNHNY and SVGAGI (reference sequence). The CDR3 nucleotides read TGTGCCAGCACCCCGGGACAGGGATCAGGTACACACGAGCAGTACTTC. Translating gives CASTPGQGSGTHEQYF.

The chain links TRBV10-3 to TRBJ2-7; 12 bases match TRBD2. J gave up 4 bases and V 6 bases, and 4 bases lay outside the gene matches. Germline CDR1 ENHRY, CDR2 SYGVKD. The CDR3 runs 14 residues. The CDR3 DNA follows: TGTGCCATCAGAAAACTAGCGGGGGGTTACGAGCAGTACTTC. Its translation: CAIRKLAGGYEQYF.

The chain couples TRBV5-4 to TRBJ1-5; TRBD1 might be the D (6 bases). The V gene lost 0 bases and the J gene lost 7 bases, with 14 bases spanning the gap. Germline V lookup: CDR1 SGHNT, CDR2 YYREEE (reference sequence). This CDR3 is built from 15 residues. The chain's CDR3 is CASSLDPGVGQPQHF. Written as DNA, the CDR3 is TGTGCCAGCAGCTTGGACCCAGGGGTGGGGCAGCCCCAGCATTTT.

The V gene is TRBV7-2, the J gene TRBJ1-6; TRBD1 aligns across 8 bases. Per the germline V gene, CDR1 is SGHTA and CDR2 is FQGNSA. V lost 7 bases, J lost 11 bases, and 19 bases stayed unmatched. The CDR3 consists of 17 residues. CDR3 protein: CASTPTGQGAARAPLHF. CDR3 sequence (DNA): TGTGCCAGCACCCCAACCGGACAGGGAGCGGCTAGGGCACCCCTCCACTTT.

V usage is TRBV5-6 and J usage is TRBJ1-1; D not resolved. This CDR3 spans 15 amino acids. Per germline, CDR1 SGHDT and CDR2 YYEEEE. V lost 0 bases and J 1 base, leaving 10 bases between the germline ends. CDR3 loop: CASSLGTPWNTEAFF. The CDR3 DNA is TGTGCCAGCAGCTTGGGTACACCGTGGAACACTGAAGCTTTCTTT.

V is TRBV28 and J is TRBJ1-4, with D hard to call. The CDR3 spans 11 residues. Trimming removed 3 bases at V and 8 bases at J, with 4 bases between. Germline values: CDR1 MDHEN, CDR2 SYDVKM. CDR3 sequence reads: CASSFSEKLFF. The CDR3 DNA sequence: TGTGCCAGCAGTTTTTCGGAAAAACTGTTTTTT.

The chain's CDR3 is CASSIVGSNQPQHF. The CDR3 bases are TGTGCCAGTAGTATAGTTGGCAGCAATCAGCCCCAGCATTTT. The chain joins TRBV19 to TRBJ1-5; D is undetermined. CDR3 size: 14 residues. The germline gives CDR1 LNHDA, CDR2 SQIVND (reference sequence). Trimming shortened V by 1 base and J by 1 base, and 5 bases separated the two germline ends. The full variable domain, rest sourced from reference TRBV19 and TRBJ1-5, is DGGITQSPKYLFRKEGQNVTLSCEQNLNHDAMYWYRQDPGQGLRLIYYSQIVNDFQKGDIAEGYSVSREKKESFPLTVTSAQKNPTAFYLCASSIVGSNQPQHFGDGTRLSIL.

This chain links TRBV12-3 or TRBV12-4 with TRBJ2-3, with D unclear. V lost 7 bases and J 5 bases, leaving 13 bases between the germline ends. The CDR3 contains 13 residues. CDR3: CASTPSRRDTQYF. The CDR3 coding sequence is TGTGCCAGCACCCCGAGCCGTCGAGATACGCAGTATTTT.

This sequence joins TRBV21-1 and TRBJ2-7; the table calls TRBD1, which could not be checked here. TRBV21-1 is recorded as a pseudogene. The CDR3 length is 15 residues. As DNA, the CDR3 is TGTGCCAGCAGCAGAGGACAGGGTAACTTCTACGAGCAGTACGTC. Amino acid sequence: CASSRGQGNFYEQYV.

The V gene is TRBV5-6, the J gene TRBJ2-5; TRBD2 agrees at 12 bases. In germline, CDR1 is SGHDT, CDR2 YYEEEE. There are 17 residues in the CDR3. The junction had 7 bases not matched to a gene; V was cut back by 0 bases and J by 4 bases. CDR3 in DNA: TGTGCCAGCAGCTTGGTAGGACTAGCGGGGAAGGGAGAGACCCAGTACTTC. This sequence encodes CASSLVGLAGKGETQYF.

V is TRBV27 and J is TRBJ2-7; TRBD1 matches at 12 bases. This CDR3 has 16 amino acids. In germline, CDR1 is MNHEY, CDR2 SMNVEV (reference sequence). Germline trimming cut 4 bases from V and 5 bases from J; bases unmatched to any gene: 9. The CDR3 region is CASSCRDRGRPHEQYV. The CDR3 DNA reads as TGTGCCAGCAGTTGCCGGGACAGGGGGCGCCCCCACGAGCAGTACGTC.

The chain combines TRBV12-5 with TRBJ2-2; possible D gene TRBD2, 5 bases. The germline V and J ends were trimmed by 0 bases and 1 base, with 9 bases remaining between them. Germline V gives CDR1 LGHNT, CDR2 FRNRAP. The CDR3 is made up of 16 amino acids. As DNA, the CDR3 is TGTGCTAGTGGTTTGGTACTCCGGGGGAACACCGGGGAGCTGTTTTTT. Translated: CASGLVLRGNTGELFF.

V usage is TRBV2 and J usage is TRBJ1-1; D ambiguous. CDR1 is SNHLY, CDR2 FYNNEI, per germline. CDR3 length equals 13 residues. Trimming left V 7 bases short and J 4 bases short, with 13 bases between. The DNA for the CDR3 is TGTGCCAGCAAAGGATTCGGCGGCACTGAAGCTTTCTTT. As protein: CASKGFGGTEAFF.

The V and J genes are TRBV24-1 and TRBJ1-5; D unresolved. Germline values: CDR1 KGHDR, CDR2 SFDVKD. Between the trimmed V and J ends, which lost 10 bases and 6 bases, there was a span of 15 bases. CDR3 length: 13 residues. CDR3 in amino acids: CATQALASQPQHF. Here the CDR3 DNA reads TGTGCCACTCAGGCCCTCGCCAGTCAGCCCCAGCATTTT.

The CDR3 protein is CASSVVAGRGYTF. CDR3 nucleotides: TGTGCCAGCAGCGTAGTGGCAGGCCGCGGCTACACCTTC. J is TRBJ1-2 and V is TRBV9; D is unclear. The germline V and J ends were trimmed by 0 bases and 8 bases, with 11 bases remaining between them. From germline, CDR1 is SGDLS and CDR2 YYNGEE. The CDR3 has 13 amino acids.

The rearrangement joins TRBV27 to TRBJ2-1, with TRBD2 as a possible D gene (6 bases). V was trimmed by 2 bases and J by 11 bases, leaving 13 bases between them. CDR1 MNHEY and CDR2 SMNVEV come from the germline V gene (reference sequence). This CDR3 contains 13 residues. The CDR3 reads CASSLMAGSQQFF. The CDR3 DNA reads TGTGCCAGCAGTTTAATGGCGGGGTCTCAGCAGTTCTTC.

The CDR3 DNA reads as TGTGCCAGCAGTCGAGGCAGGGGACAGGGGTCCTCCTACGAGCAGTACGTC. It yields the protein CASSRGRGQGSSYEQYV. The rearrangement uses TRBV6-6 and TRBJ2-7; 10 bases fit TRBD1. The germline V gene has CDR1 MNHNY and CDR2 SVGAGI (reference sequence). The V segment lost 5 bases and the J segment 0 bases; nucleotides outside the gene matches: 10. This CDR3 is built from 17 residues.

This clone was recorded once. The genes are TRBV6-5 and TRBJ1-4, with 7 nucleotides matching TRBD1. The CDR3 extends over 15 amino acids. V shed 6 bases, J shed 5 bases, and the junction held 9 bases outside the gene matches. Germline CDR1 is MNHEY and CDR2 is SVGAGI. Here the CDR3 reads CASSAPRQGNEKLFF. In nucleotides, the CDR3 is TGTGCCAGCAGCGCCCCCCGACAGGGAAATGAAAAACTGTTTTTT.

The rearrangement joins TRBV2 to TRBJ1-4; D ambiguous. The CDR3 has 13 residues. Trimming took off 10 bases at V and 4 bases at J, with 13 bases between the two ends. Germline loops: CDR1 SNHLY, CDR2 FYNNEI. The CDR3 coding sequence is TGTGCCACCCGGGGTCCGATTAATGAAAAACTGTTTTTT. This translates into CATRGPINEKLFF.